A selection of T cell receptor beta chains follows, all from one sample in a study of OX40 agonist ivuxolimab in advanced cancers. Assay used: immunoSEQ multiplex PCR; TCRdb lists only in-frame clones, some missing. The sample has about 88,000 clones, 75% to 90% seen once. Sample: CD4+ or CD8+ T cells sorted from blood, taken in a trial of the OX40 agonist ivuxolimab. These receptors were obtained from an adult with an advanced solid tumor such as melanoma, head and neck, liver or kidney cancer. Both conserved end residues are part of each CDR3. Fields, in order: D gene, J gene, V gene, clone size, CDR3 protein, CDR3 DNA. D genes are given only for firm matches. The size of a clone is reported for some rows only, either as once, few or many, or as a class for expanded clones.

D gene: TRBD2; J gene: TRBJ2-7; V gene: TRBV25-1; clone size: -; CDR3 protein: CASTLRGAGEQYF; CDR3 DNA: TGTGCCAGCACCCTGCGGGGGGCCGGCGAGCAGTACTTC
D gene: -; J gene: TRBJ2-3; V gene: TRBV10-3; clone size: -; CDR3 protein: CAISEPLKNTDTQYF; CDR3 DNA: TGTGCCATCTCTGAACCTTTGAAAAACACAGATACGCAGTATTTT
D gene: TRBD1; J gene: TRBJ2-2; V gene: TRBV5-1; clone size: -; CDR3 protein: CASSLQPQQGDTGELFF; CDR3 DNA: TGCGCCAGCAGCCTTCAACCCCAACAGGGGGACACCGGGGAGCTGTTTTTT
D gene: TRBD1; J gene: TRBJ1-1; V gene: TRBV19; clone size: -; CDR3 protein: CASSIDHRGAEAFF; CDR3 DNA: TGTGCCAGTAGTATAGATCACAGGGGCGCTGAAGCTTTCTTT
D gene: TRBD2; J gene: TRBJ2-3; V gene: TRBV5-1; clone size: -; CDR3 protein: CASSLVRAGGSTSTDTQYF; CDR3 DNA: TGCGCCAGCAGCTTGGTCCGCGCGGGGGGTTCCACTAGCACAGATACGCAGTATTTT
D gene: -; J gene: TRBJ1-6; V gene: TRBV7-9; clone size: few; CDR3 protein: CASSYNSPLHF; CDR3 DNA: TGTGCCAGCAGCTACAATTCACCCCTCCACTTT
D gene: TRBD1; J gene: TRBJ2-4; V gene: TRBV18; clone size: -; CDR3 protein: CASSTGGVKNIQYF; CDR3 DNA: TGTGCCAGTTCGACAGGGGGTGTCAAAAACATTCAGTACTTC
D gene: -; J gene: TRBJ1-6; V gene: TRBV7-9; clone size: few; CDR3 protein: CASSLAGDSPLHF; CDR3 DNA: TGTGCCAGCAGCTTAGCTGGGGATTCACCCCTCCACTTT
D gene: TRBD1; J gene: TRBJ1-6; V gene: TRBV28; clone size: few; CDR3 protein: CASRGGTGRNSPLHF; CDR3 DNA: TGTGCCAGCAGGGGGGGGACAGGGAGGAATTCACCCCTCCACTTT
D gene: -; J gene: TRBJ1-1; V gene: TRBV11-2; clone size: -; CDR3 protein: CASSLDPYRVEAFF; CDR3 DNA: TGTGCCAGCAGCTTAGATCCATACCGGGTTGAAGCTTTCTTT
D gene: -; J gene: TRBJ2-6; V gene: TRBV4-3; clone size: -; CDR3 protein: CASSHTGIGANVLTF; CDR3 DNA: TGCGCCAGCAGCCATACAGGGATCGGGGCCAACGTCCTGACTTTC
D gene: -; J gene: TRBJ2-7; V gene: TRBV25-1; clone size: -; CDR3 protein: CASSEYRQGGAYEQYF; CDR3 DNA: TGTGCCAGCAGTGAATATCGGCAGGGGGGGGCCTACGAGCAGTACTTC